Below, 28 T cell receptor beta chains from the same sample are listed, as sequenced in a study of T cells after yellow fever vaccination. TCRdb fed the 5' RACE reads into MiXCR, producing one record per CDR3 protein. Of 500,000 to 650,000 distinct CDR3 sequences listed, approximately 13% are singletons. The sample was PBMCs, taken on the day of the yellow fever booster vaccination. The source of these receptors is a man younger than 40 who received the YFV17D yellow fever vaccine.

V usage is TRBV20-1 and J usage is TRBJ2-7; D uncertain. CDR1 and CDR2 from the germline V gene are DFQATT and SNEGSKA (reference sequence). The CDR3 contains 16 residues. V was cut by 1 base and J by 1 base, with 17 bases left in between. The CDR3 loop reads CSARGVQAQGSYEQYF. CDR3 sequence (DNA): TGCAGTGCTAGAGGGGTTCAGGCCCAAGGGTCCTACGAGCAGTACTTC.

This clonotype has just a few counts. The chain employs TRBV9 and TRBJ2-3, with 10 bases identical to TRBD2. Germline trimming cut 0 bases from V and 4 bases from J; bases unmatched to any gene: 2. CDR1 is SGDLS, CDR2 YYNGEE, per germline. The CDR3 spans 15 residues. CDR3 residues: CASSVESGRADTQYF. The DNA for the CDR3 is TGTGCCAGCAGCGTAGAAAGCGGGAGGGCAGATACGCAGTATTTT.

The chain joins TRBV11-2 to TRBJ2-5; a possible D gene is TRBD2 (5 bases). The V end lost 5 bases, the J end lost 1 base, and 20 bases lay between the germline ends. This CDR3 region has 17 residues. Germline V gives CDR1 SGHAT, CDR2 FQNNGV. In DNA form, the CDR3 reads TGTGCCAGCAGCCCCCGCCCGGACTCAAGGATCCAAGAGACCCAGTACTTC. Translating gives CASSPRPDSRIQETQYF.

This clonotype was counted a few times. The CDR3 is CASPPLRAEDFGTYEQYF. The CDR3 region has the DNA TGTGCCAGCCCCCCACTACGGGCGGAAGACTTTGGTACCTACGAGCAGTACTTC. The chain links TRBV21-1 to TRBJ2-7; the table's D call TRBD2 went unverified against the DNA. TRBV21-1 is a recognized pseudogene. This CDR3 is 18 amino acids long.

This chain links TRBV20-1 with TRBJ2-7; D possibly corresponds to TRBD1 (6 bases). The CDR3 sequence is 14 residues long. Germline V gives CDR1 DFQATT, CDR2 SNEGSKA (reference sequence). V was shortened by 0 bases and J by 1 base, with 10 bases between the two germline ends. The CDR3 DNA reads as TGCAGTGCTAGAGACCAGGGGATATCCTACGAGCAGTACTTC. It encodes CSARDQGISYEQYF.

This clonotype has a handful of counts. The rearrangement links TRBV5-1 to TRBJ2-7; weak D call: TRBD2 (5 bases). Germline CDR1 SGHRS, CDR2 YFSETQ. This CDR3 is 13 amino acids long. The V end lost 4 bases, the J end lost 6 bases, and 14 bases lay between the germline ends. The DNA of the CDR3 is TGCGCCAGCAGCCTGGACGGCGCGGGCGAGCAGTACTTC. As protein: CASSLDGAGEQYF.

Only a few counts were recorded for this clonotype. The chain has TRBV6-6 and TRBJ2-3; D possibly corresponds to TRBD1 (5 bases). From germline, CDR1 is MNHNY and CDR2 SVGAGI (reference sequence). The CDR3 totals 13 residues. V was trimmed by 6 bases and J by 6 bases, leaving 13 bases between them. The CDR3 spells CASSPDTVDTQYF. In DNA, the CDR3 is TGTGCCAGCAGCCCGGACACGGTGGATACGCAGTATTTT.

This clonotype turned up a few times. The chain recombines TRBV3-1 with TRBJ2-2; D not certain. CDR1 is LGHDT, CDR2 YNNKEL, per germline (reference sequence). V lost 1 base and J 0 bases, leaving 6 bases between the germline ends. The CDR3 sequence is 15 residues long. CDR3 coding DNA: TGTGCCAGCAGCCAAGCGAGAGCGAACACCGGGGAGCTGTTTTTT. It specifies CASSQARANTGELFF.

Many counts were recorded for this clonotype. The chain carries TRBV12-3 or TRBV12-4 and TRBJ2-2, with a tentative D call TRBD2 (6 bases). V lost 1 base, J lost 4 bases, and 10 bases lay in between. The length of the CDR3 is 15 residues. The CDR3 sequence: CASSLVAGSTGELFF. The CDR3 nucleotides are TGTGCCAGCAGTTTAGTGGCCGGGAGCACCGGGGAGCTGTTTTTT.

Only one count was recorded for this clonotype. Since a much larger clone is just one base distant, this may be a read error. The chain recombines TRBV24-1 with TRBJ2-1; D could derive from TRBD1 or TRBD2 (5 bases each). The CDR3 has 16 residues. The germline V gene encodes CDR1 KGHDR and CDR2 SFDVKD. Trimming pared 3 bases from V and 5 bases from J, leaving 16 bases between. The CDR3 loop is CATSDRGTGPNNEQFF. In DNA form, the CDR3 reads TGTGCCACCAGTGATCGAGGAACGGGACCCAACAATGAGCAGTTCTTC.

V and J are TRBV20-1 and TRBJ2-2; D is possibly TRBD2 (7 bases). The CDR3 is 15 residues long. V lost 1 base to trimming and J lost 2 bases, with 11 bases between them. Germline CDR1 reads DFQATT; CDR2 reads SNEGSKA (reference sequence). CDR3 protein: CSARGGGGNTGELFF. DNA of the CDR3: TGCAGTGCTAGAGGAGGGGGGGGTAACACCGGGGAGCTGTTTTTT.

The V gene is TRBV2, the J gene TRBJ1-2; D not resolved. CDR1 and CDR2 from the germline V gene are SNHLY and FYNNEI. There are 13 residues in the CDR3. V was shortened by 0 bases and J by 5 bases, with 7 bases between the two germline ends. For the CDR3, the DNA is TGTGCCAGCAGTGAAGCCCAGCAATATGGCTACACCTTC. Amino acid sequence: CASSEAQQYGYTF.

This clonotype showed up just a few times. V and J are TRBV20-1 and TRBJ1-4, with D unclear. The germline V and J ends were trimmed by 4 bases and 2 bases, with 8 bases remaining between them. The CDR3 has 13 amino acids. Germline V gene sequence: CDR1 DFQATT, CDR2 SNEGSKA (reference sequence). CDR3 sequence reads: CSATRRTNEKLFF. CDR3 DNA: TGCAGTGCTACCCGGAGGACTAATGAAAAACTGTTTTTT.

This clonotype was picked up a small number of times. The chain has TRBV6-5 and TRBJ2-1, with 13 bases fitting TRBD2. CDR1 and CDR2 (germline): MNHEY, SVGAGI. The trim removed 2 bases at V and 10 bases at J, leaving 8 bases unmatched. The CDR3 runs to 16 residues. CDR3 region: CASSYRWTSGRWEQFF. CDR3 nucleotides: TGTGCCAGCAGTTACAGGTGGACTAGCGGGAGATGGGAGCAGTTCTTC.

The chain couples TRBV20-1 to TRBJ2-7; TRBD2 matches at 11 bases. This CDR3 contains 14 residues. The germline gives CDR1 DFQATT, CDR2 SNEGSKA (reference sequence). The CDR3: CSAGASGRTYEQYF. CDR3 coding DNA: TGCAGCGCTGGGGCTAGCGGGAGGACTTACGAGCAGTACTTC.

This clonotype occurred many times. Germline is not matched at one junction end, which may reflect a read error. Written as DNA, the CDR3 is TGCGCCAGCAGCTTGGCGTCAGACGAGCAGTACTTC. Its translation: CASSLASDEQYF. V gene TRBV7-9 combines with J gene TRBJ2-7; D not resolved. Germline assignment: CDR1 SEHNR and CDR2 FQNEAQ (reference sequence). The CDR3 spans 12 residues.

This clonotype was detected only a few times. The rearrangement joins TRBV3-1 to TRBJ2-1, with TRBD1 matching 7 bases. CDR1 is LGHDT, CDR2 YNNKEL, per germline (reference sequence). J gave up 8 bases and V 1 base, and 2 bases lay outside the gene matches. The CDR3 extends over 13 amino acids. CDR3 sequence (DNA): TGTGCCAGCAGCCAAGTACAGGGGCATGAGCAGTTCTTC. Translated, it gives CASSQVQGHEQFF.

This clonotype was recorded at least ten times. V gene TRBV5-1 combines with J gene TRBJ2-2; maybe TRBD2 (5 bases). V was shortened by 4 bases and J by 8 bases, with 12 bases between the two germline ends. Germline CDR1 SGHRS, CDR2 YFSETQ. CDR3 length: 13 residues. CDR3 in DNA: TGCGCCAGCAGCCTAGGACTTGAGGGGGAGCTGTTTTTT. Its protein product is CASSLGLEGELFF.

This clonotype was counted many times. This chain's CDR3 is CASSLGIADSYEQYF. CDR3 coding DNA: TGCGCCAGCAGCCTCGGGATAGCGGACAGCTACGAGCAGTACTTC. The rearrangement links TRBV5-1 to TRBJ2-7; possibly TRBD1 or TRBD2 for D (6 bases each). Germline assignment: CDR1 SGHRS and CDR2 YFSETQ. There are 15 residues in the CDR3. V dropped 4 bases and J dropped 3 bases, with 17 bases sitting between them.

Only a few counts were recorded for this clonotype. The CDR3 DNA is TGTGCCAGCGACTTCGGCTATGGCTACACCTTC. This translates into CASDFGYGYTF. V gene TRBV2 combines with J gene TRBJ1-2; no firm D call. Germline V gene sequence: CDR1 SNHLY, CDR2 FYNNEI. Trimming pared 8 bases from V and 4 bases from J, leaving 8 bases between. The CDR3 extends over 11 amino acids.

CDR3 amino acids: CASSQAQGAKLFF. Written as DNA, the CDR3 is TGCGCCAGCAGCCAGGCCCAGGGGGCAAAACTGTTTTTT. V usage is TRBV4-3 and J usage is TRBJ1-4; 8 nucleotides align to TRBD1. Losses at the gene ends were 3 bases for V and 10 bases for J; bases not matched to a gene: 4. Germline values: CDR1 LGHNA, CDR2 YSLEER. The CDR3 consists of 13 residues.

This clonotype was seen more than once but under ten times. This CDR3 is CASSMTIRTGGKNIQYF. The CDR3 DNA reads as TGTGCCAGCAGTATGACCATACGGACAGGGGGCAAGAACATTCAGTACTTC. The gene calls are TRBV6-1 and TRBJ2-4, with 11 nucleotides matching TRBD1. Per the germline V gene, CDR1 is MNHNS and CDR2 is SASEGT. Trimming removed 5 bases from V and 7 bases from J; junction bases left unmatched: 13. The CDR3 length is 17 residues.

The genes are TRBV5-1 and TRBJ2-2; 9 bases agree with TRBD1. The CDR3 extends over 16 amino acids. V trimming: 0 bases; J trimming: 7 bases; junction bases outside the gene matches: 7. Looked up from germline, CDR1 is SGHRS and CDR2 is YFSETQ. The CDR3 DNA reads as TGCGCCAGCAGCTTGGGGGACAGGGCTTCGGTCGGGGAGCTGTTTTTT. Its translation: CASSLGDRASVGELFF.

This clonotype was observed a handful of times. This chain uses TRBV30 with TRBJ2-3; D remains ambiguous. The CDR3 covers 13 residues. The V end was cut by 0 bases, the J end by 2 bases, with 6 bases between. From germline, CDR1 is GTSNPN and CDR2 SVGIG (reference sequence). The CDR3 sequence is CAWSVVPTDTQYF. CDR3 DNA sequence: TGTGCCTGGAGTGTAGTCCCCACAGATACGCAGTATTTT.

There are many counts of this clonotype. The rearrangement joins TRBV4-2 to TRBJ2-6, with a weak D call TRBD1 (5 bases). Germline V gene lookup returns CDR1 LGHNA and CDR2 YNFKEQ. The CDR3 loop spans 18 amino acids. V lost 2 bases and J 0 bases, leaving 14 bases between the germline ends. The CDR3 coding sequence is TGTGCCAGCAGCCAATCTAGGGGCCAAATCTCTGGGGCCAACGTCCTGACTTTC. It is translated as CASSQSRGQISGANVLTF.

This clonotype was counted a few times. The chain carries TRBV25-1 and TRBJ1-5; no reliable D call. Germline V lookup: CDR1 MGHDK, CDR2 SYGVNS. The CDR3 consists of 14 residues. The V end was cut by 4 bases, the J end by 4 bases, with 11 bases between. The CDR3 DNA reads as TGTGCCAGCAGTGGCCCAATTCCTAATCAGCCCCAGCATTTT. It codes for CASSGPIPNQPQHF.

This chain links TRBV19 with TRBJ2-2; 7 nucleotides match TRBD1. The CDR3 is 15 amino acids. Germline trimming cut 9 bases from V and 5 bases from J; bases unmatched to any gene: 12. In germline, CDR1 is LNHDA, CDR2 SQIVND (reference sequence). The CDR3 sequence: CASRKGAYLTGELFF. The CDR3 DNA reads TGTGCCAGCAGGAAGGGGGCTTATTTGACCGGGGAGCTGTTTTTT.

The chain is built from TRBV9 and TRBJ2-2; D possibly matches TRBD1 or TRBD2 (5 bases each). CDR3 length equals 16 residues. With 0 bases removed from V and 6 bases from J, the gap between germline ends came to 15 bases. From germline, CDR1 is SGDLS and CDR2 YYNGEE. In nucleotides, the CDR3 is TGTGCCAGCAGCGTAGCTAGCAGGGAAGGTCCCGGGGAGCTGTTTTTT. Amino acid sequence: CASSVASREGPGELFF.